The T cell receptor (beta chain) under discussion was sequenced for a study of blood T cells in healthy people across ages. Every donor gave 8 to 10 milliliters of peripheral blood. This CDR3 contains 15 residues. Per germline, CDR1 SGHNT and CDR2 YYREEE (reference sequence). The V end lost 0 bases, the J end lost 1 base, and 8 bases lay between the germline ends. Alongside a J-beta primer mix, a sample-barcoded 5' primer served in a second PCR lasting about 7 to 12 cycles. Template switching added a 12-random-nucleotide identifier to every cDNA molecule. TCRdb itself ran the 5' RACE reads through MiXCR, one entry per CDR3 protein. The sample has about 770,000 distinct CDR3 sequences, roughly 44% seen once.

This receptor was obtained from a man aged 55 to 70 in good health. The J gene is TRBJ2-1, the V gene TRBV5-4; D unclear. Sequencing was performed on blood. This CDR3 reads CASSLAGESYNEQFF. CDR3 DNA sequence: TGTGCCAGCAGCTTGGCGGGTGAATCCTACAATGAGCAGTTCTTC.